These T cell receptor beta chains were read from a single sample in a study of human T cells and chemical hapten exposure. Each CDR3 protein gets one entry after TCRdb re-called the RACE reads with MiXCR. The data hold about 51,000 distinct CDR3 sequences, with approximately 9.8% observed a single time. The sample in question was whole blood, obtained in connection with sensitization to the hapten diphenylcyclopropenone (DPC). Source of these receptors: a woman aged 40-49 years with alopecia areata. Some clones in this sample may be carry-over from other donors' samples. Both conserved end residues are part of each CDR3. Each record gives: J gene, clone size, V gene, D gene, CDR3 protein, CDR3 DNA. A D gene is named only where the DNA matches it firmly. Rows may omit the clone size; those that give it use once, few, many or a size class.

>TRBJ1-5|many|TRBV5-1|TRBD1
CASSYGQGDQPQHF
TGCGCCAGCAGCTACGGACAGGGGGATCAGCCCCAGCATTTT
>TRBJ2-2|many|TRBV29-1|.
CSVHGPKGTGELFF
TGCAGCGTTCACGGACCCAAGGGCACCGGGGAGCTGTTTTTT
>TRBJ1-5|many|TRBV28|.
CASSPSAGDNQPQHF
TGTGCCAGCAGTCCATCGGCAGGGGACAATCAGCCCCAGCATTTT
>TRBJ2-7|many|TRBV7-2|TRBD1
CASSLTGTGAYEQYF
TGTGCCAGCAGCTTAACCGGGACAGGGGCCTACGAGCAGTACTTC
>TRBJ1-6|many|TRBV6-4|.
CASSDGSQMHSPLHF
TGTGCCAGCAGTGACGGCTCACAGATGCATTCACCCCTCCACTTT
>TRBJ1-1|many|TRBV6-5|.
CASSYTGNTEAFF
TGTGCCAGCAGTTACACTGGGAACACTGAAGCTTTCTTT
>TRBJ2-7|many|TRBV20-1|TRBD1
CSAHGQVRSYEQYF
TGCAGTGCTCATGGACAGGTTCGCTCCTACGAGCAGTACTTC
>TRBJ2-1|many|TRBV7-2|TRBD1
CASSLGTGHNEQFF
TGTGCCAGCAGCTTAGGGACAGGGCACAATGAGCAGTTCTTC
>TRBJ1-1|many|TRBV5-1|.
CASSLTPNTEAFF
TGCGCCAGCAGCTTAACTCCGAACACTGAAGCTTTCTTT
>TRBJ2-5|many|TRBV25-1|.
CASSPGQIGETQYF
TGTGCCAGCAGTCCCGGACAGATCGGAGAGACCCAGTACTTC
>TRBJ2-7|many|TRBV18|TRBD1
CASSPLPGTGGPYEQYF
TGTGCCAGCTCACCACTACCCGGGACAGGGGGGCCCTACGAGCAGTACTTC
>TRBJ2-7|few|TRBV27|TRBD2
CASSLFGPAGGYEQYF
TGTGCCAGCAGTTTATTCGGTCCAGCGGGGGGTTACGAGCAGTACTTC
>TRBJ2-3|many|TRBV4-1|.
CASSQRPDLTDTQYF
TGCGCCAGCAGCCAGAGACCCGACCTCACAGATACGCAGTATTTT
>TRBJ1-5|.|TRBV6-6|.
CASSYSMGNQPQHF
TGTGCCAGCAGTTACTCGATGGGCAATCAGCCCCAGCATTTT
>TRBJ2-2|few|TRBV29-1|.
CSGYLGSRGTGELFF
TGCAGCGGATATCTTGGGAGTCGCGGCACCGGGGAGCTGTTTTTT
>TRBJ1-1|many|TRBV4-1|.
CASSQEFSPTEAFF
TGCGCCAGCAGCCAAGAGTTCAGTCCCACTGAAGCTTTCTTT
>TRBJ1-1|many|TRBV29-1|TRBD1
CSVRGTAGTEAFF
TGCAGCGTACGGGGGACAGCGGGGACTGAAGCTTTCTTT
>TRBJ2-6|many|TRBV6-8|.
CASSPSRRSGANVLTF
TGTGCCAGCAGCCCGAGCCGGCGCTCTGGGGCCAACGTCCTGACTTTC
>TRBJ2-2|once|TRBV5-1|.
CASSLLLQAGELFF
TGCGCCAGCAGCTTGCTCCTGCAGGCCGGGGAGCTGTTTTTT
>TRBJ1-5|many|TRBV4-2|.
CASSQDLLNQPQHF
TGTGCCAGCAGCCAAGATCTGTTAAATCAGCCCCAGCATTTT
>TRBJ2-3|many|TRBV20-1|TRBD2
CSATPLAGGTNTQYF
TGCAGTGCTACGCCGCTAGCGGGGGGCACGAATACGCAGTATTTT
>TRBJ2-3|.|TRBV12-3/TRBV12-4|.
CASSLGSADTQYF
TGTGCCAGCAGTTTAGGTAGCGCAGATACGCAGTATTTT
>TRBJ2-6|few|TRBV2|.
CASSFFRSGANVLTF
TGTGCCAGCAGCTTCTTCCGAAGTGGGGCCAACGTCCTGACTTTC
>TRBJ2-3|few|TRBV4-2|TRBD2
CASSQVRRGEYTDTQYF
TGTGCCAGCAGCCAAGTTCGTCGGGGGGAGTACACAGATACGCAGTATTTT
>TRBJ2-5|.|TRBV2|.
CASSKQGVGETQYF
TGTGCCAGCAGTAAACAGGGCGTGGGAGAGACCCAGTACTTC
>TRBJ1-1|many|TRBV9|.
CASSLRSHGGTEAFF
TGTGCCAGCAGCCTAAGAAGCCATGGGGGAACTGAAGCTTTCTTT
>TRBJ1-1|.|TRBV18|.
CASSPPKQANTEAFF
TGTGCCAGCTCACCACCGAAACAGGCGAACACTGAAGCTTTCTTT
>TRBJ1-1|.|TRBV4-2|.
CASSQGARANTEAFF
TGTGCCAGCAGCCAAGGGGCCAGAGCAAACACTGAAGCTTTCTTT
>TRBJ1-5|.|TRBV20-1|.
CSAAIGQGSNQPQHF
TGCAGTGCGGCCATCGGGCAGGGTAGCAATCAGCCCCAGCATTTT
>TRBJ2-2|many|TRBV7-8|.
CASKGMGSTGELFF
TGTGCCAGCAAGGGGATGGGTAGCACCGGGGAGCTGTTTTTT
>TRBJ2-6|few|TRBV2|TRBD1
CASSHLVYRDRETGANVLTF
TGTGCCAGCAGTCATCTAGTGTACCGGGACAGGGAAACTGGGGCCAACGTCCTGACTTTC